Presented here are 30 T cell receptor beta chains from one specimen sequenced in a study of T cells after yellow fever vaccination. TCRdb reanalysed the 5' RACE reads using MiXCR and keeps one entry per CDR3 protein. The sample contains approximately 300,000 distinct CDR3 sequences, around 11% of which appear only once. The source was CD4+ T cells sorted from PBMCs, collected 45 days after the yellow fever booster vaccination. Receptors originate from a man younger than 30 who received the YFV17D yellow fever vaccine.

This clonotype came up many times. The chain couples TRBV29-1 to TRBJ2-3; 9 bases align to TRBD2. Per the germline V gene, CDR1 is SQVTM and CDR2 is ANQGSEA. V lost 6 bases, J lost 0 bases, and 10 bases stayed unmatched. The CDR3 covers 16 residues. The DNA of the CDR3 is TGCAGCGTCAAAGGGGTGCGGGGGGGCAGCACAGATACGCAGTATTTT. Amino acid sequence: CSVKGVRGGSTDTQYF.

The sample holds many counts of this clonotype. The gene calls are TRBV5-1 and TRBJ2-4; 14 nucleotides match TRBD2. The trim removed 3 bases at V and 6 bases at J, leaving 17 bases unmatched. The germline V gene encodes CDR1 SGHRS and CDR2 YFSETQ. The CDR3 length is 20 residues. As DNA, the CDR3 is TGCGCCAGCAGCTGGAAGAATCCGGGACTAGCGGGGGCCCGAGGAAACATTCAGTACTTC. This sequence encodes CASSWKNPGLAGARGNIQYF.

In its sample, this clonotype was seen a few times. The chain combines TRBV18 with TRBJ2-7; no firm D call. The V gene lost 3 bases and the J gene lost 5 bases, with 11 bases spanning the gap. This CDR3 is 13 amino acids long. Germline CDR1 is KGHSH and CDR2 is LQKENI. The CDR3 sequence: CASSPARQNEQYF. The CDR3 DNA follows: TGTGCCAGCTCACCGGCCAGGCAAAACGAGCAGTACTTC.

This chain uses TRBV19 with TRBJ2-3; 14 bases are a match to TRBD2. Germline CDR1 reads LNHDA; CDR2 reads SQIVND (reference sequence). The CDR3 runs to 18 residues. The trim removed 5 bases at V and 8 bases at J, leaving 15 bases unmatched. The CDR3 reads CASSAPGTSGGNLVTQYF. CDR3 DNA: TGTGCCAGTAGTGCTCCCGGGACTAGCGGGGGCAATTTGGTTACGCAGTATTTT.

The chain couples TRBV4-1 to TRBJ2-3; D is unclear. Germline V gives CDR1 MGHRA, CDR2 YSYEKL. Trimming took off 4 bases at V and 0 bases at J, with 5 bases between the two ends. This CDR3 has 13 amino acids. The CDR3 here is CASSRLSTDTQYF. The CDR3 DNA follows: TGCGCCAGCAGCCGGCTGAGCACAGATACGCAGTATTTT.

A single count supports this clonotype. This may be a read error, as it is one base from a much larger clone. The chain is built from TRBV5-1 and TRBJ2-3, with TRBD1 identical over 8 bases. The V gene's germline CDR1 is SGHRS and CDR2 YFSETQ. The CDR3 is 17 amino acids. V shed 4 bases and J 1 base; nucleotides not matched to a gene: 11. CDR3 region: CASSSDRGVRGTDTQYF. The CDR3 bases are TGCGCCAGCAGCAGCGACAGGGGTGTTAGGGGCACAGATACGCAGTATTTT.

This clonotype was counted ten times or more. V gene TRBV6-6 combines with J gene TRBJ1-6, with TRBD1 as a possible D gene (6 bases). Germline V lookup: CDR1 MNHNY, CDR2 SVGAGI (reference sequence). Deletions cut 2 bases from V and 7 bases from J, with 12 bases between. The CDR3 has 15 residues. The CDR3 DNA reads TGTGCCAGCAGTTACAAGGGAAGGGGGAATTCACCCCTCCACTTT. As protein: CASSYKGRGNSPLHF.

The chain has TRBV24-1 and TRBJ1-1; 7 bases align to TRBD1. The ends lost 1 base at V and 3 bases at J; junction bases unmatched: 7. CDR3 length: 16 amino acids. From germline, CDR1 is KGHDR and CDR2 SFDVKD. The CDR3 DNA sequence: TGTGCCACCAGTGATTTCGGCAGGGGGGTAGACACTGAAGCTTTCTTT. Residues: CATSDFGRGVDTEAFF.

This clonotype was seen ten or more times. The rearrangement links TRBV19 to TRBJ1-5; 8 bases agree with TRBD1. The CDR3 has 15 amino acids. V was pared by 5 bases and J by 3 bases, with 6 bases of the junction left unmatched. Per the germline V gene, CDR1 is LNHDA and CDR2 is SQIVND (reference sequence). The CDR3: CASSQDRVDNQPQHF. Here the CDR3 DNA reads TGTGCCAGTAGTCAGGACAGGGTTGACAATCAGCCCCAGCATTTT.

This clonotype was counted at least ten times. The V gene is TRBV18, the J gene TRBJ2-7, with D tentatively TRBD2 (5 bases). Trimming pared 2 bases from V and 4 bases from J, leaving 9 bases between. CDR3 length equals 13 residues. CDR1 and CDR2 from the germline V gene are KGHSH and LQKENI. The CDR3 loop reads CASSPGELYEQYV. The DNA for the CDR3 is TGTGCCAGCTCACCAGGGGAGTTGTACGAGCAGTACGTC.

The genes are TRBV7-8 and TRBJ2-3; perhaps TRBD2 as D (6 bases). CDR3 length: 15 amino acids. V lost 1 base and J 1 base, leaving 9 bases between the germline ends. Germline values: CDR1 SGHVS, CDR2 FQNEAQ. CDR3 sequence: CASSLGGVRTDTQYF. DNA of the CDR3: TGTGCCAGCAGCTTAGGCGGGGTACGCACAGATACGCAGTATTTT. Supplemented by reference TRBV7-8 and TRBJ2-3, the full variable domain reads GAGVSQSPRYKVAKRGQDVALRCDPISGHVSLFWYQQALGQGPEFLTYFQNEAQLDKSGLPSDRFFAERPEGSVSTLKIQRTQQEDSAVYLCASSLGGVRTDTQYFGPGTRLTVL.

This clonotype came up a few times. The CDR3 DNA follows: TGTGCCAGCAGCTTAGGAGCGGGGGTGGGGGGCACAGATACGCAGTATTTT. It encodes CASSLGAGVGGTDTQYF. The V and J genes are TRBV7-8 and TRBJ2-3; 8 bases match TRBD2. CDR3 size: 17 residues. Germline CDR1 is SGHVS and CDR2 is FQNEAQ. The trim removed 1 base at V and 1 base at J, leaving 7 bases unmatched. The variable domain in full, with the rest retrieved from reference TRBV7-8 and TRBJ2-3, is GAGVSQSPRYKVAKRGQDVALRCDPISGHVSLFWYQQALGQGPEFLTYFQNEAQLDKSGLPSDRFFAERPEGSVSTLKIQRTQQEDSAVYLCASSLGAGVGGTDTQYFGPGTRLTVL.

This clonotype was counted between two and nine times. J is TRBJ2-5 and V is TRBV6-5; tentative D call: TRBD2 (5 bases). CDR3 length: 13 residues. The germline CDR1 and CDR2 sequences are MNHEY and SVGAGI. Trimming removed 7 bases from V and 5 bases from J, with 14 bases in between. The CDR3 reads CASNTPAGETQYF. Written as DNA, the CDR3 is TGTGCCAGCAATACACCTGCGGGTGAGACCCAGTACTTC.

This clonotype was observed a few times. The chain uses TRBV6-6 and TRBJ2-5, with 8 bases matching TRBD1. The V segment lost 0 bases and the J segment 9 bases; nucleotides outside the gene matches: 6. Germline V CDR1 and CDR2: MNHNY, SVGAGI (reference sequence). The CDR3 contains 14 residues. The CDR3 loop reads CASSYSQGAPPQYF. In nucleotides, the CDR3 is TGTGCCAGCAGTTACTCGCAGGGGGCGCCGCCCCAGTACTTC.

In its sample, this clonotype was seen many times. The chain links TRBV27 to TRBJ2-2; weak D call: TRBD1 (5 bases). The V gene lost 3 bases and the J gene lost 4 bases, with 9 bases spanning the gap. The CDR3 runs 14 residues. Germline V lookup: CDR1 MNHEY, CDR2 SMNVEV (reference sequence). CDR3 protein: CASSFGHFTGELFF. The CDR3 coding sequence is TGTGCCAGCAGTTTCGGACACTTCACCGGGGAGCTGTTTTTT.

This clonotype was recorded at least ten times. This rearrangement joins TRBV18 to TRBJ2-7; D may match TRBD1 or TRBD2 (5 bases each). Germline V gene lookup returns CDR1 KGHSH and CDR2 LQKENI. V was shortened by 3 bases and J by 4 bases, with 13 bases between the two germline ends. CDR3 length: 14 amino acids. The CDR3 spells CASSPGWGKYEQYF. For the CDR3, the DNA is TGTGCCAGCTCACCCGGGTGGGGGAAGTACGAGCAGTACTTC.

This rearrangement joins TRBV20-1 to TRBJ1-3, with D maybe TRBD1 (5 bases). The germline CDR1 and CDR2 sequences are DFQATT and SNEGSKA (reference sequence). The CDR3 runs 15 residues. Trimming took off 6 bases at V and 0 bases at J, with 15 bases between the two ends. The DNA for the CDR3 is TGCAGTGCCAGTTTCGGGGACCGCTCTGGAAACACCATATATTTT. This codes for CSASFGDRSGNTIYF.

This clonotype was seen a few times. CDR3 DNA: TGTGCCAGCAGTCTAGTCAGGACACCGAGCTCCTACAATGAGCAGTTCTTC. It encodes CASSLVRTPSSYNEQFF. This chain links TRBV12-3 or TRBV12-4 with TRBJ2-1; perhaps TRBD1 as D (5 bases). The CDR3 has 17 amino acids. With 5 bases removed from V and 0 bases from J, the gap between germline ends came to 17 bases.

This clonotype turned up a few times. The V call is TRBV5-1, the J call TRBJ2-2; no definite D call. Trimming cost V 0 bases and J 6 bases, with 6 bases left between them. The CDR3 extends over 13 amino acids. The germline CDR1 and CDR2 sequences are SGHRS and YFSETQ. The CDR3: CASSLVSPGELFF. CDR3 coding DNA: TGCGCCAGCAGCTTGGTATCCCCCGGGGAGCTGTTTTTT.

This clonotype showed up many times. Here the CDR3 reads CASSLSRYNEQFF. As DNA, the CDR3 is TGTGCCAGCAGTTTGTCCAGGTACAATGAGCAGTTCTTC. The V and J genes are TRBV12-3 or TRBV12-4 and TRBJ2-1; D not resolved. The V and J ends lost 3 bases and 4 bases respectively, with 7 bases between them. The CDR3 is 13 residues long.

This chain links TRBV6-6 with TRBJ1-1, with D perhaps TRBD1 (6 bases). Germline CDR1 is MNHNY and CDR2 is SVGAGI (reference sequence). Deletions cut 6 bases from V and 5 bases from J, with 19 bases between. The CDR3 contains 15 residues. The CDR3 bases are TGTGCCAGCAGCCAGCCCCCAGGGGTGGAGACTGAAGCTTTCTTT. It encodes CASSQPPGVETEAFF.

The CDR3 spells CSARSPGTEQFF. In nucleotides, the CDR3 is TGCAGCGCCCGCTCCCCCGGGACAGAGCAGTTCTTC. The chain couples TRBV29-1 to TRBJ2-1; perhaps TRBD1 as D (6 bases). The length of the CDR3 is 12 residues. Trimming took off 7 bases at V and 10 bases at J, with 17 bases between the two ends. From germline, CDR1 is SQVTM and CDR2 ANQGSEA.

This clonotype has more than one count but fewer than ten. The rearrangement joins TRBV7-2 to TRBJ2-5, with TRBD2 as a possible D gene (5 bases). Germline values: CDR1 SGHTA, CDR2 FQGNSA. This CDR3 contains 14 residues. V was trimmed by 5 bases and J by 4 bases, leaving 14 bases between them. The CDR3 is CASSPDPRGETQYF. The DNA of the CDR3 is TGTGCCAGCAGCCCCGACCCTCGGGGAGAGACCCAGTACTTC.

The CDR3 reads CASSPRRQRAYEQYF. CDR3 coding DNA: TGTGCCAGCAGCCCTAGGAGACAGAGAGCCTACGAGCAGTACTTC. This rearrangement joins TRBV7-8 to TRBJ2-7; possible D gene TRBD1, 5 bases. This CDR3 has 15 amino acids. The ends were cut back, 5 bases at V and 2 bases at J, with 16 bases in the middle. In germline, CDR1 is SGHVS, CDR2 FQNEAQ.

This clonotype has ten or more counts. The rearrangement uses TRBV27 and TRBJ2-3; D perhaps matches TRBD1 (6 bases). CDR1 MNHEY and CDR2 SMNVEV come from the germline V gene (reference sequence). V dropped 0 bases and J dropped 2 bases, with 12 bases sitting between them. CDR3 size: 16 residues. The CDR3, as DNA: TGTGCCAGCAGTTTATCGGGGGCCATACCCACAGATACGCAGTATTTT. Protein: CASSLSGAIPTDTQYF.

This clonotype has more than one count but fewer than ten. In DNA form, the CDR3 reads TGCAGCGTTTCCCAGGGGGGAGGCACTGAAGCTTTCTTT. It encodes CSVSQGGGTEAFF. The rearrangement joins TRBV29-1 to TRBJ1-1; 7 positions agree with TRBD1. V gave up 5 bases and J gave up 4 bases; unmatched junction bases: 7. Germline V gene lookup returns CDR1 SQVTM and CDR2 ANQGSEA. CDR3 length: 13 residues.

The table lists this clonotype with a few counts. The chain is built from TRBV10-3 and TRBJ2-5; D could derive from TRBD1 or TRBD2 (5 bases each). The ends were cut back, 3 bases at V and 2 bases at J, with 16 bases in the middle. This CDR3 has 16 amino acids. Looked up from germline, CDR1 is ENHRY and CDR2 is SYGVKD. This CDR3 is CAISEVSRGIQETQYF. The CDR3 DNA reads TGTGCCATCAGTGAAGTGTCGAGGGGCATACAAGAGACCCAGTACTTC.

The chain employs TRBV7-9 and TRBJ1-3; D is ambiguous. V lost 2 bases, J lost 0 bases, and 5 bases lay in between. This CDR3 region has 14 residues. CDR1 and CDR2 from the germline V gene are SEHNR and FQNEAQ (reference sequence). CDR3 in DNA: TGTGCCAGCAGCTTAACCACCTCTGGAAACACCATATATTTT. This gives the protein CASSLTTSGNTIYF. The full variable domain, rest sourced from reference TRBV7-9 and TRBJ1-3, is DTGVSQNPRHKITKRGQNVTFRCDPISEHNRLYWYRQTLGQGPEFLTYFQNEAQLEKSRLLSDRFSAERPKGSFSTLEIQRTEQGDSAMYLCASSLTTSGNTIYFGEGSWLTVV.

The chain joins TRBV4-3 to TRBJ1-6; 9 bases map to TRBD1. The V gene's germline CDR1 is LGHNA and CDR2 YSLEER. V lost 0 bases, J lost 11 bases, and 11 bases stayed unmatched. CDR3 size: 17 residues. The CDR3, as DNA: TGCGCCAGCAGCCAAGAAAGGGTACAGGGGGCGCTTACACCCCTCCACTTT. It yields the protein CASSQERVQGALTPLHF.

This clonotype has more than one count but fewer than ten. The chain links TRBV29-1 to TRBJ1-2; unclear D gene. CDR1 and CDR2 from the germline V gene are SQVTM and ANQGSEA. The CDR3 consists of 12 residues. V lost 4 bases and J 2 bases, leaving 8 bases between the germline ends. CDR3 sequence (DNA): TGCAGCGTTGTGGACCGAAACTATGGCTACACCTTC. Protein sequence: CSVVDRNYGYTF.